This entry describes one TCR beta chain. The Seattle site enrolled patients during active infection and followed them longitudinally. The sample belongs to a study of blood T cell repertoires in COVID-19. Per the original methods: Reference gene primer amplification in the assay estimated nucleated cell counts. Profiling relied on immunoSEQ multiplex PCR, and the TCRdb table lists in-frame clones only, not all of them. V and J calls and clone size come straight from that table; D and trimming were deduced from the DNA. The data contain hundreds of thousands of clones, 89% of them singletons. The sample comprised peripheral blood. The sequence was obtained from a woman under 40 with COVID-19, enrolled during active disease.

CDR3 in DNA: TGTGCCAGCAGCTTAGCCAGGGGAGAGGAAAAACTGTTTTTT. Protein: CASSLARGEEKLFF. The rearrangement joins TRBV11-3 to TRBJ1-4; a weak D match, TRBD1 (6 bases). This CDR3 is 14 amino acids long. V lost 1 base and J lost 8, with 11 bases in between. Germline CDR1 and CDR2: SGHNT and YENEEA.